This TCR beta chain was sequenced for a study of T cells expressing NK-cell markers. The overall study: Sorted CD3+CD56-NKG2C+, CD3+CD56+NKG2C- and CD3+CD56+NKG2C+ T cells were the source of the TCR beta repertoires. There were seven HCMV-seropositive donors and one seronegative donor among the eight sequenced.

The CDR3 loop spans 16 amino acids. Production of TCR beta cDNA relied on 5'RACE template switching with UMIs. From the 5' RACE reads, TCRdb lists one entry per CDR3 protein and no DNA. The sample's table shows 130,000 to 150,000 distinct CDR3 sequences. The sample consisted of blood T cells: a sorted CD56 or NKG2C T cell subset, CD4+ or CD8+ T cells, or bulk PBMC T cells (not recorded which). This clonotype originated in a man between 18 and 29 years old in good health. The J gene is TRBJ1-4, the V gene TRBV12-3 or TRBV12-4; TCRdb names TRBD1, which stays unverified in the absence of DNA. CDR3: CASSSGTGGTDEKLFF.